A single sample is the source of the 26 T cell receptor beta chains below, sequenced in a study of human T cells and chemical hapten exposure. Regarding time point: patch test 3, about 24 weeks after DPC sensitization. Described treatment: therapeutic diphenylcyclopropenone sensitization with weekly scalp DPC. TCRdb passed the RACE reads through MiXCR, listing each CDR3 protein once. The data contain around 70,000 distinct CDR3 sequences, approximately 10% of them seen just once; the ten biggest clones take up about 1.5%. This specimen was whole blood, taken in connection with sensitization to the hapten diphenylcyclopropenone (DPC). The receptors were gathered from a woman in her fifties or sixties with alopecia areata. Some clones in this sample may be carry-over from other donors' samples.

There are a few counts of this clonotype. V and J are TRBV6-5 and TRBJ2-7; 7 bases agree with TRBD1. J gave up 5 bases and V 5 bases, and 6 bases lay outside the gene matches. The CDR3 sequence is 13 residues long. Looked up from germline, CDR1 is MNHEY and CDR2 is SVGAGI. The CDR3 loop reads CASSPRTGHEQYF. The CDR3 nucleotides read TGTGCCAGCAGTCCCCGGACAGGCCACGAGCAGTACTTC.

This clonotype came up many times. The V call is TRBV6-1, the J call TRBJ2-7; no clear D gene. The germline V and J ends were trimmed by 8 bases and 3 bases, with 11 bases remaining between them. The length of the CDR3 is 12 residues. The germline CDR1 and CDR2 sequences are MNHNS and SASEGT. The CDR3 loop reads CASRPRLYEQYF. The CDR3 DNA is TGTGCCAGCCGCCCGAGACTCTACGAGCAGTACTTC.

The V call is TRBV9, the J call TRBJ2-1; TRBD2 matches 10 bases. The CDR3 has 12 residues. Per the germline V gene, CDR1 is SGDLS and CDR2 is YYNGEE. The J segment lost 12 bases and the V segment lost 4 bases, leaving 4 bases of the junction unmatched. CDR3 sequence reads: CASSSLAGGQFF. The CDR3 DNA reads TGTGCCAGCAGCTCTTTAGCGGGGGGGCAGTTCTTC.

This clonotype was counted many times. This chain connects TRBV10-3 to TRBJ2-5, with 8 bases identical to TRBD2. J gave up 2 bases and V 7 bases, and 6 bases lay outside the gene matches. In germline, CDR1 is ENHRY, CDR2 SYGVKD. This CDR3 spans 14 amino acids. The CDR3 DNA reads TGTGCCATCACTGCGGGGGGCCCTCAAGAGACCCAGTACTTC. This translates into CAITAGGPQETQYF.

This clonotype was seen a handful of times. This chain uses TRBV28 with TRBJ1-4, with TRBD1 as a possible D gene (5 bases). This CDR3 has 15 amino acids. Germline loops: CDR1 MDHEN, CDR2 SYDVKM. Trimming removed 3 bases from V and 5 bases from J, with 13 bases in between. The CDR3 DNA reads TGTGCCAGCAGTTTTACCGGGACCGCGAATGAAAAACTGTTTTTT. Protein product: CASSFTGTANEKLFF.

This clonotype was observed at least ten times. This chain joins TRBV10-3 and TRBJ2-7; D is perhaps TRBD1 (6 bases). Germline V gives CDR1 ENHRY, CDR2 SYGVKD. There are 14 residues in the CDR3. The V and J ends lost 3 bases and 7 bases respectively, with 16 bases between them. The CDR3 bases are TGTGCCATCAGTGAAAACACAGGGTTCGGTGAGCAGTACTTC. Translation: CAISENTGFGEQYF.

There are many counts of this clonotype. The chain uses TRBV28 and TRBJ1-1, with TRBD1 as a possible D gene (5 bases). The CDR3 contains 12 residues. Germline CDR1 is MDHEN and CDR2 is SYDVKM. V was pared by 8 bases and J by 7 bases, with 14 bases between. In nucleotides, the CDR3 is TGTGCCAGCCAATACGGGGGAGGTGAAGCTTTCTTT. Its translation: CASQYGGGEAFF.

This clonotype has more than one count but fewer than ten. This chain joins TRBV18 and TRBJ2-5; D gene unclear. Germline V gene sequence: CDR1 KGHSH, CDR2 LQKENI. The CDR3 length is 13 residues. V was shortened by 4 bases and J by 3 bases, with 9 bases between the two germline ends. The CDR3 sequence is CASSRSEEETQYF. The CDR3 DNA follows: TGTGCCAGCTCACGGTCCGAGGAAGAGACCCAGTACTTC.

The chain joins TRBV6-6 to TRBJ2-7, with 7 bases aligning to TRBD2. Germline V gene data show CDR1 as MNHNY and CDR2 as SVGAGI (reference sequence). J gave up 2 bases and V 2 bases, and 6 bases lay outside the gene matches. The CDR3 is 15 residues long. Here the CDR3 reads CASSYDSGAPYEQYF. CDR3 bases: TGTGCCAGCAGTTACGACAGCGGGGCCCCCTACGAGCAGTACTTC.

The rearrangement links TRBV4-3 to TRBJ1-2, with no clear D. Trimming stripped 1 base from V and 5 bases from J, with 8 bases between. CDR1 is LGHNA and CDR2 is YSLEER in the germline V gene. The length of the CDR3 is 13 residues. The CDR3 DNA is TGCGCCAGCAGCCAAGCCACGGAGTATGGCTACACCTTC. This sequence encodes CASSQATEYGYTF.

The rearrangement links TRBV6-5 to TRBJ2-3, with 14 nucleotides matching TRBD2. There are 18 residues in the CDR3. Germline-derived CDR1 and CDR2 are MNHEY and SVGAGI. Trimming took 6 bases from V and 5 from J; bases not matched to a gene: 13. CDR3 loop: CASSPFPGLAGVGDTQYF. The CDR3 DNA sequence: TGTGCCAGCAGCCCCTTTCCGGGACTAGCGGGAGTGGGAGATACGCAGTATTTT.

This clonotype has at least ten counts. CDR3 nucleotides: TGTGCCAGTAGAAACATTGGAGGGCGCAGCAATCAGCCCCAGCATTTT. This encodes CASRNIGGRSNQPQHF. This chain connects TRBV19 to TRBJ1-5; D gene unclear. Germline values: CDR1 LNHDA, CDR2 SQIVND (reference sequence). The V end lost 6 bases, the J end lost 1 base, and 16 bases lay between the germline ends. CDR3 length: 16 residues.

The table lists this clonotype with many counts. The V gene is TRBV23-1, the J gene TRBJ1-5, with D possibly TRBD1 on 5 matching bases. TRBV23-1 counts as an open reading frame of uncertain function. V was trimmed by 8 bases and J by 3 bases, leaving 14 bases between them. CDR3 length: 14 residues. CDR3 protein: CASALGAINQPQHF. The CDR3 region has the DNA TGCGCCAGCGCCCTAGGGGCGATCAATCAGCCCCAGCATTTT.

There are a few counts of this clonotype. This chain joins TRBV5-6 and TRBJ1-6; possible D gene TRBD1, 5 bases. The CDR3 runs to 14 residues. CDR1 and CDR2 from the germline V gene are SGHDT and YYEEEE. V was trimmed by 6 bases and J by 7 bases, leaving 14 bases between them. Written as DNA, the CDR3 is TGTGCCAGCAACCTGGGGGTATCCAATTCACCCCTCCACTTT. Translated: CASNLGVSNSPLHF.

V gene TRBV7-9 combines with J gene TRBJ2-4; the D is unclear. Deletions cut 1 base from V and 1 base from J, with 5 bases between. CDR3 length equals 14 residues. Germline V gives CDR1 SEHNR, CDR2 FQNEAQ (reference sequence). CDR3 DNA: TGTGCCAGCAGCTTAGAAAGGGCCAAAAACATTCAGTACTTC. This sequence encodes CASSLERAKNIQYF.

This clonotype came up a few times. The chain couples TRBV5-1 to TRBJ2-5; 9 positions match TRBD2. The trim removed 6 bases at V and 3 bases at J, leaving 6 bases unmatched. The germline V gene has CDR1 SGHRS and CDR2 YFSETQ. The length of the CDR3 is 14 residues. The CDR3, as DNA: TGCGCCAGCATGAGGGCTAGCGGGGAAGAGACCCAGTACTTC. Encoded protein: CASMRASGEETQYF.

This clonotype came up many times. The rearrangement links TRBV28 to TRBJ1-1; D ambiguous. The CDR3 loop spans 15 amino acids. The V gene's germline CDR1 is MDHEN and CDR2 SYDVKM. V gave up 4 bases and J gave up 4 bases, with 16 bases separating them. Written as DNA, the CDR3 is TGTGCCAGCAGTTCTACCGGGAGGGCGCTCACTGAAGCTTTCTTT. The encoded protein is CASSSTGRALTEAFF.

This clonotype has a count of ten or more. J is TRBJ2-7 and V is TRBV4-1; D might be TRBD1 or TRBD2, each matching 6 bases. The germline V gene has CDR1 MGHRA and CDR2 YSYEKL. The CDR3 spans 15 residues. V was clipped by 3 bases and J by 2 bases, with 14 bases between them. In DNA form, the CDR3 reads TGCGCCAGCAGCCACTATCAGGAGGGGGCCTACGAGCAGTACTTC. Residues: CASSHYQEGAYEQYF.

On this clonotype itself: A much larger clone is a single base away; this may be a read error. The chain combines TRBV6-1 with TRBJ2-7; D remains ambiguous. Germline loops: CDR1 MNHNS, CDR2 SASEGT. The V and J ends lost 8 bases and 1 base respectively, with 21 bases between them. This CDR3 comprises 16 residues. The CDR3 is CASLPRLGPRSYEQYF. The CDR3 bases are TGTGCCAGCCTCCCCCGCCTCGGGCCCAGGTCCTACGAGCAGTACTTC.

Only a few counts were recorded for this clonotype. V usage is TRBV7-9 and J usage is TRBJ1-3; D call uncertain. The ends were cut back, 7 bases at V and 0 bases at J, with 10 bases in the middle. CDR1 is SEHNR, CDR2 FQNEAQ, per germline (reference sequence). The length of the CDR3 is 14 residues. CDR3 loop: CASIGRASGNTIYF. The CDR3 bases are TGTGCCAGCATCGGCCGGGCCTCTGGAAACACCATATATTTT.

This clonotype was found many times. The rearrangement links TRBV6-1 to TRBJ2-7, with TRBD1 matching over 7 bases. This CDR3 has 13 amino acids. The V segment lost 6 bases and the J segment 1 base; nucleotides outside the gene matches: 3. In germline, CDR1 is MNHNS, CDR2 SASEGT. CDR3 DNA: TGTGCCAGCAGAGTGACAGGGTCCTACGAGCAGTACTTC. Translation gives CASRVTGSYEQYF.

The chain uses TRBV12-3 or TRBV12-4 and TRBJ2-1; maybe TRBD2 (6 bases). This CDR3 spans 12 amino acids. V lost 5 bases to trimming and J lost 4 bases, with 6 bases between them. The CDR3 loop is CASSGTYNEQFF. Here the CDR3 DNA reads TGTGCCAGCAGTGGGACTTACAATGAGCAGTTCTTC.

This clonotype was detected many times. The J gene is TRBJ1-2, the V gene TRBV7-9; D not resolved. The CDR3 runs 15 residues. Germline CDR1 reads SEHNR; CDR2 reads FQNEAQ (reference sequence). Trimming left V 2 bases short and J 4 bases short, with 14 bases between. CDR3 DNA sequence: TGTGCCAGCAGCTTATCGTTCGGCGGTAGCTATGGCTACACCTTC. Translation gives CASSLSFGGSYGYTF.

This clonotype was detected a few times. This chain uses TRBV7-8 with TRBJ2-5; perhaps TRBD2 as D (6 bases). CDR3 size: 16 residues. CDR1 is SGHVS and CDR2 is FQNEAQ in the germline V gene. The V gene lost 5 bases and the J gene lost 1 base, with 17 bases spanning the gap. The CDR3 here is CASSRGDLASQETQYF. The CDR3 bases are TGTGCCAGCAGCCGAGGCGACCTAGCGTCCCAAGAGACCCAGTACTTC.

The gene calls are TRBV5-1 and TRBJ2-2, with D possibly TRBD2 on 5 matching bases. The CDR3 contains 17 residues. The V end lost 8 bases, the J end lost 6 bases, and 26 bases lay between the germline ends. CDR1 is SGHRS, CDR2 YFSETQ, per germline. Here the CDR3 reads CASRIHDGTGKAGELFF. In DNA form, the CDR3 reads TGCGCCAGTCGTATTCACGATGGTACCGGGAAAGCCGGGGAGCTGTTTTTT.

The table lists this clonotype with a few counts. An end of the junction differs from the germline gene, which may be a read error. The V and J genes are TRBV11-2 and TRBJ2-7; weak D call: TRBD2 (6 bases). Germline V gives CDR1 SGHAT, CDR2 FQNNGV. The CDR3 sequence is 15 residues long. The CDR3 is CASTLSIGLSREQYF. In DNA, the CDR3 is TGTGCCAGCACCTTATCGATAGGACTATCAAGGGAGCAGTACTTC.